Shown below are 26 T cell receptor beta chains from a single sample sequenced in a study of T-cell reconstitution after alpha-beta-depleted transplantation in children. Antigen specificity for these receptors is unknown. This sample's TCRbeta library carried unique molecular identifier barcodes. TCRdb called the PCR reads again in MiXCR, with one record for every CDR3 protein. The sample lists a few hundred thousand distinct CDR3 sequences, about 7.3% occurring once. Broader study findings: The main origin of T-cell counts and diversity one year after transplant was newly produced T cells.

Sample: peripheral blood, taken 360 days after TCRalphabeta/CD19-depleted stem cell transplant. The receptors were sampled from a female patient aged 2 to 10 who had a stem cell transplant for Fanconi anemia, so the T cells may come from the graft donor.

This clonotype was seen ten or more times. The gene calls are TRBV11-2 and TRBJ1-2, with no clear D. The germline V and J ends were trimmed by 1 base and 6 bases, with 9 bases remaining between them. The CDR3 runs to 13 residues. CDR1 is SGHAT and CDR2 is FQNNGV in the germline V gene. The CDR3 DNA is TGTGCCAGCAGCTTAGGTGACCCGAATGGCTACACCTTC. Protein product: CASSLGDPNGYTF.

In this sample, this clonotype turned up many times. The chain is built from TRBV5-1 and TRBJ2-3; D gene uncertain. Trimming cost V 5 bases and J 5 bases, with 9 bases left between them. Germline loops: CDR1 SGHRS, CDR2 YFSETQ. The CDR3 contains 12 residues. Here the CDR3 reads CASRIVEDTQYF. CDR3 nucleotides: TGCGCCAGCAGAATCGTAGAAGATACGCAGTATTTT.

Ten or more counts support this clonotype. The rearrangement links TRBV7-8 to TRBJ2-7; D call uncertain. This CDR3 is 14 amino acids long. Germline CDR1 reads SGHVS; CDR2 reads FQNEAQ. The V and J ends lost 11 bases and 1 base respectively, with 18 bases between them. This CDR3 is CAELTRKESYEQYF. CDR3 in DNA: TGTGCCGAACTGACCCGAAAGGAATCCTACGAGCAGTACTTC.

This clonotype has at least ten counts. This chain links TRBV10-3 with TRBJ2-2, with D uncertain. Trimming shortened V by 10 bases and J by 0 bases, and 9 bases separated the two germline ends. This CDR3 has 13 residues. Germline CDR1 is ENHRY and CDR2 is SYGVKD. The CDR3, as DNA: TGTGCCAGCGCCGGGCCGAACACCGGGGAGCTGTTTTTT. Amino acid sequence: CASAGPNTGELFF.

This clonotype has just a few counts. The gene calls are TRBV11-3 and TRBJ2-1; 7 bases match TRBD2. V trimming: 4 bases; J trimming: 5 bases; junction bases outside the gene matches: 8. Germline CDR1 SGHNT, CDR2 YENEEA. The CDR3 covers 15 residues. CDR3: CASSYAGTTNNEQFF. The CDR3 DNA follows: TGTGCCAGCAGCTACGCCGGGACTACGAACAATGAGCAGTTCTTC.

The chain joins TRBV9 to TRBJ2-5; a possible D gene is TRBD1 (5 bases). Germline-derived CDR1 and CDR2 are SGDLS and YYNGEE. V was pared by 0 bases and J by 2 bases, with 11 bases between. CDR3 length equals 15 residues. CDR3 sequence reads: CASSVGWGPQETQYF. The CDR3 DNA is TGTGCCAGCAGCGTAGGCTGGGGCCCTCAAGAGACCCAGTACTTC.

The table lists this clonotype with many counts. The chain employs TRBV28 and TRBJ2-1, with D possibly being TRBD1 (6 bases). Per germline, CDR1 MDHEN and CDR2 SYDVKM. V was cut by 3 bases and J by 5 bases, with 14 bases left in between. The CDR3 is 15 amino acids. The CDR3 is CASSFTRQAHNEQFF. The DNA for the CDR3 is TGTGCCAGCAGTTTTACTCGACAGGCCCACAATGAGCAGTTCTTC.

There are many counts of this clonotype. The chain employs TRBV10-3 and TRBJ2-1; unclear D gene. V was clipped by 5 bases and J by 3 bases, with 11 bases between them. Germline lookup yields CDR1 ENHRY and CDR2 SYGVKD. There are 14 residues in the CDR3. CDR3: CAISRGYLYNEQFF. The CDR3 DNA is TGTGCCATCAGTAGAGGCTATCTCTACAATGAGCAGTTCTTC.

The rearrangement uses TRBV3-1 and TRBJ1-4; TRBD1 is a possible D gene (6 bases). CDR1 is LGHDT, CDR2 YNNKEL, per germline (reference sequence). CDR3 length: 12 amino acids. V lost 4 bases and J 16 bases, leaving 16 bases between the germline ends. The CDR3 loop reads CASSLSGQIPFF. The CDR3 coding sequence is TGTGCCAGCAGCCTCTCAGGACAGATTCCGTTTTTT.

In its sample, this clonotype was seen many times. The rearrangement links TRBV11-1 to TRBJ1-6; D is unresolved. With 2 bases removed from V and 7 bases from J, the gap between germline ends came to 9 bases. CDR3 length: 14 amino acids. Germline CDR1 reads SGHAT; CDR2 reads FQDESV (reference sequence). In nucleotides, the CDR3 is TGTGCCAGCAGCTTAATCGTTGGGAATTCACCCCTCCACTTT. This encodes CASSLIVGNSPLHF.

This clonotype was counted only a few times. V usage is TRBV20-1 and J usage is TRBJ1-1, with D perhaps TRBD1 (5 bases). The CDR3 loop spans 15 amino acids. V was clipped by 0 bases and J by 3 bases, with 14 bases between them. Germline-derived CDR1 and CDR2 are DFQATT and SNEGSKA (reference sequence). CDR3: CSARDRVRGDTEAFF. DNA of the CDR3: TGCAGTGCTAGAGACAGGGTCCGAGGGGACACTGAAGCTTTCTTT.

This clonotype showed up many times. As DNA, the CDR3 is TGTGCCAGCGGGAACAGCATCCACAATGAGCAGTTCTTC. It is translated as CASGNSIHNEQFF. V and J are TRBV12-3 or TRBV12-4 and TRBJ2-1; D uncertain. CDR3 length: 13 residues. The V and J ends lost 8 bases and 5 bases respectively, with 13 bases between them.

The J gene is TRBJ2-2, the V gene TRBV7-9; maybe TRBD2 (5 bases). The CDR3 consists of 17 residues. Between the trimmed V and J ends, which lost 5 bases and 0 bases, there was a span of 16 bases. The germline V gene encodes CDR1 SEHNR and CDR2 FQNEAQ (reference sequence). The CDR3 DNA follows: TGTGCCAGCAGCCTCGGCCATACTAGTTCGAACACCGGGGAGCTGTTTTTT. As protein: CASSLGHTSSNTGELFF.

This clonotype appeared many times. The J gene is TRBJ1-2, the V gene TRBV20-1; 9 bases line up with TRBD1. The CDR3 loop spans 12 amino acids. Germline CDR1 and CDR2: DFQATT and SNEGSKA (reference sequence). V was pared by 5 bases and J by 7 bases, with 5 bases of the junction left unmatched. The CDR3 bases are TGCAGTGCTTCCGGGACAGGGTTTGGCTACACCTTC. Encoded protein: CSASGTGFGYTF.

Ten or more counts support this clonotype. The chain links TRBV2 to TRBJ2-2, with D hard to call. Germline CDR1 reads SNHLY; CDR2 reads FYNNEI. V was clipped by 8 bases and J by 3 bases, with 7 bases between them. The CDR3 length is 12 residues. The CDR3 spells CASWSYTGELFF. The CDR3 bases are TGTGCCAGCTGGAGTTACACCGGGGAGCTGTTTTTT.

This clonotype has a count of ten or more. The rearrangement joins TRBV12-3 or TRBV12-4 to TRBJ2-1; weak D call: TRBD2 (7 bases). V was clipped by 6 bases and J by 7 bases, with 22 bases between them. This CDR3 region has 16 residues. The DNA for the CDR3 is TGTGCCAGCAGCACCATCGGCGGGGGCCCCGGAAATGAGCAGTTCTTC. This encodes CASSTIGGGPGNEQFF.

This clonotype was recorded at least ten times. This rearrangement joins TRBV20-1 to TRBJ1-1; tentative D call: TRBD1 (6 bases). The germline V and J ends were trimmed by 4 bases and 5 bases, with 11 bases remaining between them. From germline, CDR1 is DFQATT and CDR2 SNEGSKA (reference sequence). The CDR3 is made up of 12 amino acids. CDR3: CSAMGGATEAFF. CDR3 DNA sequence: TGCAGTGCTATGGGGGGCGCGACTGAAGCTTTCTTT.

In its sample, this clonotype was seen many times. The chain links TRBV5-1 to TRBJ2-3, with TRBD2 identical over 11 bases. The germline V gene encodes CDR1 SGHRS and CDR2 YFSETQ. This CDR3 comprises 16 residues. The trim removed 4 bases at V and 4 bases at J, leaving 8 bases unmatched. CDR3 sequence (DNA): TGCGCCAGCAGCGCACTAGCGGGGGTGATCGCAGATACGCAGTATTTT. It yields the protein CASSALAGVIADTQYF.

This clonotype was seen ten or more times. The chain couples TRBV12-3 or TRBV12-4 to TRBJ1-2, with TRBD1 matching over 7 bases. The CDR3 runs to 15 residues. Trimming took 5 bases from V and 6 from J; bases not matched to a gene: 12. The CDR3 DNA follows: TGTGCCAGCAGTCTGCAAAGGACAGGCTGGGATGGCTACACCTTC. This gives the protein CASSLQRTGWDGYTF.

This clonotype showed up just a few times. The chain recombines TRBV7-9 with TRBJ1-2; 7 nucleotides align to TRBD1. With V trimmed by 5 bases and J by 4 bases, 4 bases remained unmatched. The CDR3 is 13 amino acids. The germline V gene encodes CDR1 SEHNR and CDR2 FQNEAQ (reference sequence). CDR3 residues: CASSNRGLYGYTF. The CDR3 nucleotides read TGTGCCAGCAGCAACAGGGGTCTCTATGGCTACACCTTC.

This clonotype was found many times. This chain connects TRBV21-1 to TRBJ2-7; the table's D call of TRBD1 was not tested on the DNA. TRBV21-1 is designated a pseudogene. The CDR3 is made up of 13 amino acids. The CDR3 DNA sequence: TGTGCCAGCAGCCCATGCCAGGGCTACGAGCAGTACTTC. Translated: CASSPCQGYEQYF.

This clonotype appeared many times. This rearrangement joins TRBV5-1 to TRBJ2-1; tentative D call: TRBD2 (6 bases). This CDR3 is 15 amino acids long. The V end was cut by 2 bases, the J end by 0 bases, with 9 bases between. Looked up from germline, CDR1 is SGHRS and CDR2 is YFSETQ. CDR3 nucleotides: TGCGCCAGCAGCTTTCTAGCGAACTCCTACAATGAGCAGTTCTTC. Its protein is CASSFLANSYNEQFF.

This clonotype appeared a few times. The chain carries TRBV12-3 or TRBV12-4 and TRBJ2-7, with 9 bases identical to TRBD2. The CDR3 consists of 13 residues. Trimming took 6 bases from V and 4 from J; bases not matched to a gene: 4. The CDR3 loop is CASSFAGGYEQYF. The CDR3 DNA sequence: TGTGCCAGCAGCTTTGCGGGGGGGTACGAGCAGTACTTC.

There are many counts of this clonotype. The rearrangement uses TRBV28 and TRBJ1-4; D is ambiguous. V shed 8 bases and J shed 6 bases, with 10 bases lying between them. From germline, CDR1 is MDHEN and CDR2 SYDVKM. CDR3 length equals 12 residues. CDR3 DNA sequence: TGTGCCAGCTCCGCGCCGGATGAAAAACTGTTTTTT. Translated, it gives CASSAPDEKLFF.

This clonotype was seen more than once but under ten times. This rearrangement joins TRBV20-1 to TRBJ2-1; 11 bases are shared with TRBD2. This CDR3 contains 14 residues. The germline gives CDR1 DFQATT, CDR2 SNEGSKA (reference sequence). V dropped 6 bases and J dropped 8; count of bases not matched to a gene: 9. The DNA for the CDR3 is TGCAGTGCATGGATTCCGGGACTAGCGGATGAGCAGTTCTTC. Encoded protein: CSAWIPGLADEQFF.

This clonotype was found many times. The V gene is TRBV5-1, the J gene TRBJ2-5; D is ambiguous. The CDR3 sequence is 15 residues long. Germline V gives CDR1 SGHRS, CDR2 YFSETQ. Deletions cut 1 base from V and 9 bases from J, with 19 bases between. The CDR3 region is CASSLMWEAGSPQYF. In DNA form, the CDR3 reads TGCGCCAGCAGCTTGATGTGGGAAGCCGGTAGTCCCCAGTACTTC.